The rows below give T cell receptor beta chains drawn from one sample of a study of T cells after yellow fever vaccination. TCRdb re-derived calls from the 5' RACE reads in MiXCR, one entry per CDR3 protein. The sample lists nearly 350,000 distinct CDR3 sequences; approximately 8% were seen once. The sample was PBMCs, taken approximately 47 days after the first yellow fever vaccination. The receptors were sampled from a man aged 18 to 29 who received the YFV17D yellow fever vaccine. CDR3s include the opening cysteine and the closing phenylalanine or tryptophan. A D gene is named only where the DNA matches it firmly. Some rows mark clone size as missing; the rest say once, few, many or name a class of expanded clone.

d_gene: NA; j_gene: TRBJ2-2; v_gene: TRBV11-2; abundance: NA; CDR3nt: TGTGCCAGTGGGAGAACGAACACCGGGGAGCTGTTTTTT; CDR3aa: CASGRTNTGELFF
d_gene: NA; j_gene: TRBJ1-1; v_gene: TRBV19; abundance: NA; CDR3nt: TGTGCCAGTAGGTCCCGGCCGAACACTGAAGCTTTCTTT; CDR3aa: CASRSRPNTEAFF
d_gene: TRBD1; j_gene: TRBJ2-5; v_gene: TRBV28; abundance: NA; CDR3nt: TGTGCCAGTGGAGGGACAGGGAAAGAGACCCAGTACTTC; CDR3aa: CASGGTGKETQYF
d_gene: NA; j_gene: TRBJ1-2; v_gene: TRBV7-8; abundance: few; CDR3nt: TGTGCCAGCAGCGTCTTCACCCCCACGGCCGAACTCCATGGCTACACCTTC; CDR3aa: CASSVFTPTAELHGYTF
d_gene: NA; j_gene: TRBJ1-5; v_gene: TRBV4-1; abundance: once; CDR3nt: TGCGCCAGCAGGCCACAGGGTTTCCGAAGGCAGCCCCAGCATTTT; CDR3aa: CASRPQGFRRQPQHF
d_gene: TRBD2; j_gene: TRBJ2-2; v_gene: TRBV19; abundance: NA; CDR3nt: TGTGCCACAGAGCGGGATTCCGGCACCGGGGAGCTGTTTTTT; CDR3aa: CATERDSGTGELFF
d_gene: TRBD2; j_gene: TRBJ2-1; v_gene: TRBV5-1; abundance: NA; CDR3nt: TGCGCCAGCAACACCTACGGCGGGAGTTACAATGAGCAGTTCTTC; CDR3aa: CASNTYGGSYNEQFF
d_gene: TRBD2; j_gene: TRBJ2-5; v_gene: TRBV5-1; abundance: NA; CDR3nt: TGCGCCAGCAGCTCGGGACTAGCGGGGGGTCCCCAAGAGACCCAGTACTTC; CDR3aa: CASSSGLAGGPQETQYF
d_gene: NA; j_gene: TRBJ1-4; v_gene: TRBV5-1; abundance: few; CDR3nt: TGCGCCAGCAGCTCGGACGGCCTTAATGAAAAACTGTTTTTT; CDR3aa: CASSSDGLNEKLFF
d_gene: TRBD1; j_gene: TRBJ2-3; v_gene: TRBV12-3/TRBV12-4; abundance: few; CDR3nt: TGTGCCAGCAGCTACGGGACAGGGGGCCCCACAGATACGCAGTATTTT; CDR3aa: CASSYGTGGPTDTQYF
d_gene: NA; j_gene: TRBJ2-7; v_gene: TRBV30; abundance: few; CDR3nt: TGTGCCTGGAGTGGAGGTTACGAGCAGTACTTC; CDR3aa: CAWSGGYEQYF
d_gene: TRBD1; j_gene: TRBJ2-1; v_gene: TRBV15; abundance: NA; CDR3nt: TGTGCCACCAGCTCCCGGGACAGGGGTGAGCAGTTCTTC; CDR3aa: CATSSRDRGEQFF
d_gene: NA; j_gene: TRBJ1-1; v_gene: TRBV29-1; abundance: NA; CDR3nt: TGCAGCGTTGGGAGGGCAGGGGAGCGAATATCCACTGAAGCTTTCTTT; CDR3aa: CSVGRAGERISTEAFF
d_gene: TRBD2; j_gene: TRBJ2-2; v_gene: TRBV7-2; abundance: many; CDR3nt: TGTGCCAGCAGCGCCGGACTAGCGGGGGGGACCGGGGAGCTGTTTTTT; CDR3aa: CASSAGLAGGTGELFF
d_gene: TRBD2; j_gene: TRBJ2-5; v_gene: TRBV5-4; abundance: few; CDR3nt: TGTGCCAGCAGGGCTAGCGGCTCGTGGGCCCAGTACTTC; CDR3aa: CASRASGSWAQYF
d_gene: NA; j_gene: TRBJ2-1; v_gene: TRBV29-1; abundance: few; CDR3nt: TGCAGCGTTGAGGGGCTACTCTCCTACAATGAGCAGTTCTTC; CDR3aa: CSVEGLLSYNEQFF
d_gene: NA; j_gene: TRBJ2-7; v_gene: TRBV5-6; abundance: few; CDR3nt: TGTGCCAGCAGCTTGGGTCAGGGAATCGAGCAGTACTTC; CDR3aa: CASSLGQGIEQYF
d_gene: TRBD2; j_gene: TRBJ2-3; v_gene: TRBV7-4; abundance: NA; CDR3nt: TGTGCCAGCAGCTACTTCTGGCGGGGGGGTAGCACAGATACGCAGTATTTT; CDR3aa: CASSYFWRGGSTDTQYF
d_gene: NA; j_gene: TRBJ1-1; v_gene: TRBV12-3/TRBV12-4; abundance: few; CDR3nt: TGTGCCAGCAATTTGGGGGGATATAACACTGAAGCTTTCTTT; CDR3aa: CASNLGGYNTEAFF
d_gene: NA; j_gene: TRBJ2-1; v_gene: TRBV5-1; abundance: NA; CDR3nt: TGCGCCAGCAGCTTTGCAAGCTCCTACAATGAGCAGTTCTTC; CDR3aa: CASSFASSYNEQFF
d_gene: NA; j_gene: TRBJ1-5; v_gene: TRBV30; abundance: NA; CDR3nt: TGTGCCTGGAGTCTTCCGCCGGAGCCCCAGCATTTT; CDR3aa: CAWSLPPEPQHF
d_gene: NA; j_gene: TRBJ1-5; v_gene: TRBV7-2; abundance: NA; CDR3nt: TGTGCCAGCAGCCCTAAGATAGGGGGTCAGCCCCAGCATTTT; CDR3aa: CASSPKIGGQPQHF
d_gene: NA; j_gene: TRBJ2-7; v_gene: TRBV6-5; abundance: NA; CDR3nt: TGTGCCAGCAGGTACGGCTACGAGCAGTACTTC; CDR3aa: CASRYGYEQYF
d_gene: TRBD1; j_gene: TRBJ2-5; v_gene: TRBV12-3/TRBV12-4; abundance: NA; CDR3nt: TGTGCCAGCAGTCATACAGGACAGGAAGAGACCCAGTACTTC; CDR3aa: CASSHTGQEETQYF
d_gene: TRBD2; j_gene: TRBJ2-4; v_gene: TRBV6-5; abundance: NA; CDR3nt: TGTGCCAGCAGTTACGACAGCCCCGGGGGGGTGGTTATTCAGTACTTC; CDR3aa: CASSYDSPGGVVIQYF
d_gene: NA; j_gene: TRBJ1-4; v_gene: TRBV25-1; abundance: NA; CDR3nt: TGTGCCAGCAGTGTAGTAGCAACTAATGAAAAACTGTTTTTT; CDR3aa: CASSVVATNEKLFF
d_gene: NA; j_gene: TRBJ2-3; v_gene: TRBV5-6; abundance: few; CDR3nt: TGTGCCAGCAGCTTGGCGAGGGGAGGCGGCACAGATACGCAGTATTTT; CDR3aa: CASSLARGGGTDTQYF
d_gene: NA; j_gene: TRBJ1-1; v_gene: TRBV12-3/TRBV12-4; abundance: NA; CDR3nt: TGTGCCAGCAGCCCCGGGCTGAACACTGAAGCTCTCTTT; CDR3aa: CASSPGLNTEALF
d_gene: NA; j_gene: TRBJ2-6; v_gene: TRBV12-3/TRBV12-4; abundance: many; CDR3nt: TGTGCCAGCTCCCTGGGGGGGGCCAACGTCCTGACTTTC; CDR3aa: CASSLGGANVLTF
d_gene: TRBD1; j_gene: TRBJ2-1; v_gene: TRBV5-1; abundance: few; CDR3nt: TGCGCCAGCTGTCGGCAGACAGGGGCCACGTTCAATGAGCAGTTCTTC; CDR3aa: CASCRQTGATFNEQFF
d_gene: NA; j_gene: TRBJ1-5; v_gene: TRBV10-3; abundance: few; CDR3nt: TGTGCCATCAGTGAGTCCAGGGCCGGGACCCAAGGGCCCCAGCATTTT; CDR3aa: CAISESRAGTQGPQHF
d_gene: NA; j_gene: TRBJ2-2; v_gene: TRBV5-4; abundance: many; CDR3nt: TGTGCCAGCAGCGCGGACTATTCCACCGGGGAGCTGTTTTTT; CDR3aa: CASSADYSTGELFF
d_gene: TRBD2; j_gene: TRBJ2-5; v_gene: TRBV5-1; abundance: NA; CDR3nt: TGCGCCAGCAGCTGGCTGGCGGGGGGGCGCCAAGAGACCCAGTACTTC; CDR3aa: CASSWLAGGRQETQYF
d_gene: TRBD1; j_gene: TRBJ2-3; v_gene: TRBV10-3; abundance: few; CDR3nt: TGTGCCATCAGATCGGACAGGAGCACAGATACGCAGTATTTT; CDR3aa: CAIRSDRSTDTQYF
d_gene: NA; j_gene: TRBJ2-7; v_gene: TRBV25-1; abundance: many; CDR3nt: TGTGCCAGCAGTGACCAGTCAGGGAAATCCTACGAGCAGTACTTC; CDR3aa: CASSDQSGKSYEQYF
d_gene: NA; j_gene: TRBJ2-2; v_gene: TRBV12-3/TRBV12-4; abundance: few; CDR3nt: TGTGCCTGGCCCCAGCGGGCCGAAACGAACACCGGGGAGCTGTTTTTT; CDR3aa: CAWPQRAETNTGELFF
d_gene: NA; j_gene: TRBJ1-1; v_gene: TRBV5-1; abundance: few; CDR3nt: TGCGCCAGCAGCTGGACAGACATGAACACTGAAGCTTTCTTT; CDR3aa: CASSWTDMNTEAFF
d_gene: TRBD2; j_gene: TRBJ2-1; v_gene: TRBV20-1; abundance: few; CDR3nt: TGCAGTGCTAGTACTAGCGGGGGGGATAGATCCTACAATGAGCAGTTCTTC; CDR3aa: CSASTSGGDRSYNEQFF
d_gene: NA; j_gene: TRBJ2-2; v_gene: TRBV4-1; abundance: many; CDR3nt: TGCGCCAGCAGCCAAGGGTTCAGGATGCCCGGGGAGCTGTTTTTT; CDR3aa: CASSQGFRMPGELFF
d_gene: TRBD1; j_gene: TRBJ2-5; v_gene: TRBV5-1; abundance: NA; CDR3nt: TGCGCCAGCAGCGACAGGGGGCAAGAGACCCAGTACTTC; CDR3aa: CASSDRGQETQYF
d_gene: NA; j_gene: TRBJ2-5; v_gene: TRBV5-1; abundance: NA; CDR3nt: TGCGCCAGCAGCTTGCGTGCGGCGGAGCAAGAGACCCAGTACTTC; CDR3aa: CASSLRAAEQETQYF
d_gene: NA; j_gene: TRBJ2-3; v_gene: TRBV4-3; abundance: few; CDR3nt: TGCGCCAGCAGCCAACTAACAGGGAGCACAGATACGCAGTATTTT; CDR3aa: CASSQLTGSTDTQYF
d_gene: NA; j_gene: TRBJ2-1; v_gene: TRBV19; abundance: NA; CDR3nt: TGTGCCAGTAGAAGATACAGGGCGAGCTCCTACAATGAGCAGTTCTTC; CDR3aa: CASRRYRASSYNEQFF
d_gene: TRBD2; j_gene: TRBJ2-5; v_gene: TRBV5-1; abundance: few; CDR3nt: TGCGCCAGCAGCTCCGGGACTAGCGAAGAGACCCAGTACTTC; CDR3aa: CASSSGTSEETQYF
d_gene: NA; j_gene: TRBJ2-1; v_gene: TRBV30; abundance: many; CDR3nt: TGTGCCTGGTCCCGGGAGTCCTACAATGAGCAGTTCTTC; CDR3aa: CAWSRESYNEQFF